Included here is one TCR beta chain sequence, with context. Before they entered the study, exposed participants had met a COVID-19 case within 2 weeks. This specimen comes from a study of blood T cell repertoires in COVID-19. Some clones are missing from TCRdb's copy, which holds only in-frame ones; the method was immunoSEQ multiplex PCR. The sample carries about 200,000 clones, about 83% recorded once. CDR3 length equals 13 residues. Germline V lookup: CDR1 SGHAT, CDR2 FQNNGV. The V gene lost 1 base and the J gene lost 6 bases, with 10 bases spanning the gap. Source material: PBMCs or T cells enriched from blood (not recorded which). The sequence came from a woman in her 30s who had been exposed to COVID-19. This chain joins TRBV11-2 and TRBJ2-7, with D maybe TRBD2 (5 bases). The CDR3 region has the DNA TGTGCCAGCAGCTTAGTGAGGGAAGGCGAGCAGTACTTC. Translation gives CASSLVREGEQYF.